Listed here are 10 T cell receptor beta chains from one sample, sequenced in a study of cytomegalovirus exposure and HLA in healthy donors. This PCR relied on a set of 60 Vbeta primers and 13 Jbeta primers. This table comes from immunoSEQ multiplex PCR, and its TCRdb copy is limited to in-frame clones, with some not included. The table lists about 82,000 clones, approximately 80% of them singletons. The sequenced sample was PBMCs. These receptors all stem from a human donor in good health.

The chain links TRBV10-3 to TRBJ1-1; D gene uncertain. The CDR3 runs to 14 residues. The V gene's germline CDR1 is ENHRY and CDR2 SYGVKD. Trimming took 3 bases from V and 5 from J, leaving 13 bases between them. Written as DNA, the CDR3 is TGTGCCATCAGTGAAGGAAGGGAGCGGACTGAAGCTTTCTTT. It specifies CAISEGRERTEAFF.

This sequence joins TRBV5-1 and TRBJ2-7; D uncertain. V lost 0 bases to trimming and J lost 5 bases, with 15 bases between them. The germline V gene has CDR1 SGHRS and CDR2 YFSETQ. The CDR3 spans 15 residues. CDR3 residues: CASSLVGLTDHEQYF. The CDR3, as DNA: TGCGCCAGCAGCTTGGTTGGGCTAACAGACCACGAGCAGTACTTC.

The V gene is TRBV29-1, the J gene TRBJ1-2; TRBD1 might be the D (5 bases). This CDR3 spans 13 amino acids. V gave up 3 bases and J gave up 4 bases, with 12 bases separating them. Germline values: CDR1 SQVTM, CDR2 ANQGSEA. The CDR3 reads CSVDSRAAYGYTF. The CDR3 DNA sequence: TGCAGCGTTGATTCCAGGGCCGCCTATGGCTACACCTTC.

This clone has at least ten counts. V usage is TRBV12-1 and J usage is TRBJ2-7; the tabulated D call, TRBD1, remains unverified against the DNA. TRBV12-1 is designated a pseudogene. This CDR3 is 12 amino acids long. The CDR3 loop is CASSLGHYEQYF. CDR3 DNA: TGTGCCAGCAGCTTAGGACACTACGAGCAGTACTTC.

The rearrangement joins TRBV27 to TRBJ1-5, with 7 bases identical to TRBD1. V shed 4 bases and J 2 bases; nucleotides not matched to a gene: 2. CDR3 length: 14 amino acids. The germline gives CDR1 MNHEY, CDR2 SMNVEV (reference sequence). In DNA, the CDR3 is TGTGCCAGCAGTTCTGGACAGGGCAATCAGCCCCAGCATTTT. It yields the protein CASSSGQGNQPQHF.

To note about this clone: The junction does not match germline at one end; this may be a read error. The rearrangement joins TRBV29-1 to TRBJ2-6; TRBD2 agrees at 7 bases. The length of the CDR3 is 15 residues. Looked up from germline, CDR1 is SQVTM and CDR2 is ANQGSEA. This CDR3 is CSVDTTGGGANVLPF. In DNA form, the CDR3 reads TGCAGCGTTGATACCACGGGGGGAGGGGCCAACGTCCTGCCTTTC. The full variable domain, completed using reference TRBV29-1 and TRBJ2-6, is SAVISQKPSRDICQRGTSLTIQCQVDSQVTMMFWYRQQPGQSLTLIATANQGSEATYESGFVIDKFPISRPNLTFSTLTVSNMSPEDSSIYLCSVDTTGGGANVLPFGAGSRLTVL.

This chain uses TRBV2 with TRBJ2-7, with D unclear. This CDR3 has 14 residues. V lost 6 bases and J 2 bases, leaving 14 bases between the germline ends. In germline, CDR1 is SNHLY, CDR2 FYNNEI. As DNA, the CDR3 is TGTGCCAGCAGGAAAAATATTGGGCCCTACGAGCAGTACTTC. This codes for CASRKNIGPYEQYF.

The CDR3 loop is CASSLDPTGNTIYF. CDR3 in DNA: TGTGCCAGCAGCTTAGACCCTACTGGAAACACCATATATTTT. The chain recombines TRBV7-8 with TRBJ1-3; no definite D call. Germline-derived CDR1 and CDR2 are SGHVS and FQNEAQ. Trimming pared 1 base from V and 2 bases from J, leaving 6 bases between. The CDR3 totals 14 residues.

This chain uses TRBV9 with TRBJ1-2; no reliable D call. Trimming pared 3 bases from V and 4 bases from J, leaving 10 bases between. Germline V gene sequence: CDR1 SGDLS, CDR2 YYNGEE. This CDR3 contains 13 residues. The CDR3 DNA reads TGTGCCAGCAGCGGAAGGGAGAGCTATGGCTACACCTTC. It translates to CASSGRESYGYTF.

V is TRBV9 and J is TRBJ2-1; 11 nucleotides line up with TRBD2. This CDR3 has 20 amino acids. Germline V CDR1 and CDR2: SGDLS, YYNGEE. The trim removed 0 bases at V and 8 bases at J, leaving 19 bases unmatched. DNA for the CDR3: TGTGCCAGCAGCGTAGTGGCTAGCGGGGGGAACCCATTCAATCATGATGAGCAGTTCTTC. Its protein product is CASSVVASGGNPFNHDEQFF.